This TCR beta chain stems from a study of blood T cell repertoires in COVID-19. This table comes from immunoSEQ multiplex PCR, and its TCRdb copy is limited to in-frame clones, with some not included. Of tens of thousands of clones listed, 82% are singletons. The CDR3 has 15 residues. The ends were cut back, 0 bases at V and 3 bases at J, with 12 bases in the middle. Per the germline V gene, CDR1 is SNHLY and CDR2 is FYNNEI. The chain has TRBV2 and TRBJ2-7, with D possibly being TRBD1 (6 bases). The sequencing input was peripheral blood. The clonotype originates from a woman aged 55 to 70 with acute or convalescent COVID-19. CDR3 sequence: CASSEAPQGFYEQYF. The CDR3 region has the DNA TGTGCCAGCAGTGAAGCCCCACAGGGATTCTACGAGCAGTACTTC.